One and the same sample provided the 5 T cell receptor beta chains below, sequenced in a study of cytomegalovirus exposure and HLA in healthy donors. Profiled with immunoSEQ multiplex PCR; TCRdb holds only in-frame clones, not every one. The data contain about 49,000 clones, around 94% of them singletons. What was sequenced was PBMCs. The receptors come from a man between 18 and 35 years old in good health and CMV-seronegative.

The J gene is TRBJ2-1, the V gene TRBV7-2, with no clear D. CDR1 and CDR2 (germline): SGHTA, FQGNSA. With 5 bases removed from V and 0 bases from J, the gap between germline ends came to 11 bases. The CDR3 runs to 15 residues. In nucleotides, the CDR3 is TGTGCCAGCAGCCCCTTACAGAGCTCCTACAATGAGCAGTTCTTC. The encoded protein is CASSPLQSSYNEQFF.

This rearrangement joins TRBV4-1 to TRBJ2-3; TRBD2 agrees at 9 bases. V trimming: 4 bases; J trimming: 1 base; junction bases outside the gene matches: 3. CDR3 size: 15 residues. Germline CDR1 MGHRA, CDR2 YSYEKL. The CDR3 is CASSRTSDRTDTQYF. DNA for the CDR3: TGCGCCAGCAGCCGGACTAGCGACCGCACAGATACGCAGTATTTT.

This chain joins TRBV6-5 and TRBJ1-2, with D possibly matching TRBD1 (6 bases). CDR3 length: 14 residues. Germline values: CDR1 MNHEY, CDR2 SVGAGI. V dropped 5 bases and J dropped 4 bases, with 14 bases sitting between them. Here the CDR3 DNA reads TGTGCCAGCAGTACCGGACAGACCATCTATGGCTACACCTTC. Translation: CASSTGQTIYGYTF.

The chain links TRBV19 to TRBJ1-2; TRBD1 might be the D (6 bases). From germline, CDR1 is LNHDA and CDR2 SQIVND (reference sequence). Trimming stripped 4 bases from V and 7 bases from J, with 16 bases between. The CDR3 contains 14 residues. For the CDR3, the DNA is TGTGCCAGTAGTAGCCGGGACAACCCTCCTGGCTACACCTTC. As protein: CASSSRDNPPGYTF.

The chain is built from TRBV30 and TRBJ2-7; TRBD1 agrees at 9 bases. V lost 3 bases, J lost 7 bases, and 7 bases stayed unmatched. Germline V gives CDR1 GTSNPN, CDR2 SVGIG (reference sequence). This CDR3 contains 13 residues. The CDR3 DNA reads TGTGCCTGGAGGGACAGGGGAATGGTTGAGCAGTACTTC. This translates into CAWRDRGMVEQYF.